The 32 T cell receptor beta chains given below trace back to one sample, sequenced in a study of shared T cell receptors in the human thymus. Assay used: immunoSEQ multiplex PCR; TCRdb lists only in-frame clones, some missing. The data contain hundreds of thousands of clones, 88% of them singletons. The same data also contributed to another study, on human thymus T cells.

The sequencing input was thymocytes. These receptors originate from a boy under three years old with a congenital heart defect.

The rearrangement joins TRBV28 to TRBJ2-7; 12 bases line up with TRBD1. With V trimmed by 4 bases and J by 3 bases, 4 bases remained unmatched. The CDR3 covers 15 residues. Germline CDR1 is MDHEN and CDR2 is SYDVKM. CDR3 amino acids: CASSWGTGGGYEQYF. The CDR3 nucleotides are TGTGCCAGCAGTTGGGGGACAGGGGGCGGCTACGAGCAGTACTTC.

The chain recombines TRBV5-1 with TRBJ2-5; 9 bases line up with TRBD2. V shed 4 bases and J 2 bases; nucleotides not matched to a gene: 12. There are 17 residues in the CDR3. Germline V gene lookup returns CDR1 SGHRS and CDR2 YFSETQ. In DNA, the CDR3 is TGCGCCAGCAGCCCTAGCCTGACTAGCGGATCACAAGAGACCCAGTACTTC. This sequence encodes CASSPSLTSGSQETQYF.

This clone was found once. The chain links TRBV9 to TRBJ1-1, with 7 bases identical to TRBD1. This CDR3 spans 16 amino acids. The germline gives CDR1 SGDLS, CDR2 YYNGEE. V gave up 5 bases and J gave up 0 bases; unmatched junction bases: 10. In nucleotides, the CDR3 is TGTGCCAGCAGGAGGGGGCCCCAAGACATGAACACTGAAGCTTTCTTT. Translated, it gives CASRRGPQDMNTEAFF.

This rearrangement joins TRBV27 to TRBJ1-2, with 7 nucleotides matching TRBD1. The CDR3 consists of 15 residues. V lost 6 bases to trimming and J lost 1 base; unmatched junction nucleotides: 8. CDR1 is MNHEY and CDR2 is SMNVEV in the germline V gene (reference sequence). The CDR3 nucleotides are TGTGCCAGCAGCCGTGGACAGGCGTATAACTATGGCTACACCTTC. Protein sequence: CASSRGQAYNYGYTF.

J is TRBJ2-1 and V is TRBV14; TRBD2 aligns across 10 bases. J was trimmed by 9 bases and V by 0 bases; bases with no gene match: 14. Germline V gives CDR1 SGHDN, CDR2 FVKESK. The CDR3 runs to 18 residues. The CDR3 bases are TGTGCCAGCAGCCAAGAGAGGGCAGCGGGAGGGCCAGGCGTTGAGCAGTTCTTC. This sequence encodes CASSQERAAGGPGVEQFF.

The chain uses TRBV18 and TRBJ2-5; D perhaps matches TRBD1 (5 bases). CDR1 is KGHSH and CDR2 is LQKENI in the germline V gene. CDR3 length: 15 amino acids. Trimming removed 0 bases at V and 0 bases at J, with 8 bases between. This CDR3 is CASSPPAGNQETQYF. In nucleotides, the CDR3 is TGTGCCAGCTCACCACCGGCAGGGAACCAAGAGACCCAGTACTTC.

This clone was observed a few times. The rearrangement links TRBV27 to TRBJ2-5; 7 bases agree with TRBD1. This CDR3 region has 16 residues. J gave up 5 bases and V 5 bases, and 14 bases lay outside the gene matches. CDR1 is MNHEY, CDR2 SMNVEV, per germline (reference sequence). This CDR3 is CASSPLHLQGNETQYF. The CDR3 bases are TGTGCCAGCAGTCCCCTACATTTACAGGGGAACGAGACCCAGTACTTC.

The CDR3 sequence is CASSLYRDYLYEQYF. The DNA for the CDR3 is TGTGCCAGCAGCCTCTACCGGGACTACCTCTACGAGCAGTACTTC. The chain joins TRBV5-5 to TRBJ2-7, with TRBD2 matching 7 bases. J lost 3 bases, V lost 4 bases, and 10 bases had no gene match. CDR1 and CDR2 from the germline V gene are SGHKS and YYEKEE (reference sequence). This CDR3 is 15 amino acids long.

V and J are TRBV4-1 and TRBJ2-5; D perhaps matches TRBD2 (6 bases). The CDR3 loop spans 14 amino acids. Germline V gene sequence: CDR1 MGHRA, CDR2 YSYEKL. The V gene lost 5 bases and the J gene lost 5 bases, with 15 bases spanning the gap. In DNA form, the CDR3 reads TGCGCCAGCAGCGGCGGGGTCTGGCACGAGACCCAGTACTTC. Translated: CASSGGVWHETQYF.

The gene calls are TRBV7-9 and TRBJ2-5; no reliable D call. Per the germline V gene, CDR1 is SEHNR and CDR2 is FQNEAQ (reference sequence). Between the trimmed V and J ends, which lost 11 bases and 0 bases, there was a span of 19 bases. The CDR3 spans 15 residues. The CDR3 reads CAPRLSSGDQETQYF. The DNA for the CDR3 is TGTGCCCCCCGGTTATCTAGTGGTGACCAAGAGACCCAGTACTTC.

The chain has TRBV27 and TRBJ2-7; 7 nucleotides agree with TRBD1. CDR3 length: 14 residues. Germline values: CDR1 MNHEY, CDR2 SMNVEV (reference sequence). V shed 3 bases and J 6 bases; nucleotides not matched to a gene: 8. CDR3 region: CASSFTDRVGEQYF. In DNA form, the CDR3 reads TGTGCCAGCAGTTTTACAGACAGGGTAGGCGAGCAGTACTTC.

This clone was seen only once. The chain carries TRBV13 and TRBJ2-7; 7 bases are shared with TRBD1. Trimming removed 4 bases from V and 2 bases from J; junction bases left unmatched: 5. Germline CDR1 is PRHDT and CDR2 is FYEKMQ (reference sequence). The CDR3 length is 14 residues. CDR3 sequence reads: CASSSRDSPYEQYF. The CDR3 DNA follows: TGTGCCAGCAGCTCCCGGGACAGCCCCTACGAGCAGTACTTC.

In this sample, this clone turned up once. The V call is TRBV4-2, the J call TRBJ2-7; the match to TRBD1 covers 8 bases. This CDR3 spans 15 amino acids. Germline trimming cut 0 bases from V and 6 bases from J; bases unmatched to any gene: 7. CDR1 is LGHNA, CDR2 YNFKEQ, per germline. CDR3 DNA sequence: TGTGCCAGCAGCCAAGATCGGACAGGGACCAGCGAGCAGTACTTC. Its translation is CASSQDRTGTSEQYF.

J is TRBJ2-1 and V is TRBV1; the D call of TRBD2 is as the table states it, not checked on the DNA. TRBV1 has pseudogene status. The CDR3 totals 14 residues. The CDR3 loop reads CTNSTSGSFYEQFF. CDR3 coding DNA: TGCACCAACTCGACTAGCGGGAGTTTCTATGAGCAGTTCTTC.

This chain uses TRBV30 with TRBJ1-2; a weak D match, TRBD1 (5 bases). The CDR3 is made up of 15 amino acids. The V end was cut by 4 bases, the J end by 8 bases, with 23 bases between. Looked up from germline, CDR1 is GTSNPN and CDR2 is SVGIG (reference sequence). The CDR3 DNA follows: TGTGCCTGGACCCGAACGGCAGGGAAGGTTGTGGGCTACACCTTC. Translated: CAWTRTAGKVVGYTF.

The rearrangement links TRBV4-1 to TRBJ2-7; 11 bases map to TRBD2. V gave up 5 bases and J gave up 2 bases; unmatched junction bases: 5. This CDR3 is built from 15 residues. Per germline, CDR1 MGHRA and CDR2 YSYEKL. CDR3 nucleotides: TGCGCCAGCAGCTTACTAGCGGGAGACCCCTACGAGCAGTACTTC. It encodes CASSLLAGDPYEQYF.

The chain joins TRBV30 to TRBJ2-7; D might be TRBD2 (6 bases). From germline, CDR1 is GTSNPN and CDR2 SVGIG (reference sequence). CDR3 size: 15 residues. V lost 1 base to trimming and J lost 4 bases, with 17 bases between them. The CDR3 loop reads CAWSARRGAGYEQYF. CDR3 nucleotides: TGTGCCTGGAGTGCCCGGAGGGGTGCGGGTTACGAGCAGTACTTC.

This clone was seen only once. The chain has TRBV7-9 and TRBJ2-2; maybe TRBD2 (7 bases). CDR1 and CDR2 (germline): SEHNR, FQNEAQ (reference sequence). The CDR3 sequence is 18 residues long. Trimming left V 5 bases short and J 6 bases short, with 25 bases between. CDR3 nucleotides: TGTGCCAGCAGCAATCCAAAAGGGGGGGCTAAACACTCCGGGGAGCTGTTTTTT. Translation gives CASSNPKGGAKHSGELFF.

The J gene is TRBJ1-2, the V gene TRBV7-9; TRBD1 might be the D (5 bases). This CDR3 region has 17 residues. The germline V gene has CDR1 SEHNR and CDR2 FQNEAQ (reference sequence). V lost 5 bases and J 0 bases, leaving 19 bases between the germline ends. Here the CDR3 DNA reads TGTGCCAGCAGCCCGCGGGGGTTGGTAGGACCTAACTATGGCTACACCTTC. As protein: CASSPRGLVGPNYGYTF.

The J gene is TRBJ1-5, the V gene TRBV19; TRBD1 might be the D (5 bases). Germline values: CDR1 LNHDA, CDR2 SQIVND (reference sequence). This CDR3 contains 20 residues. V shed 5 bases and J shed 2 bases, with 28 bases lying between them. Written as DNA, the CDR3 is TGTGCCAGTAGTCGGACCAACAGGCTCGTCGGGGGTGTGGGCAATCAGCCCCAGCATTTT. This sequence encodes CASSRTNRLVGGVGNQPQHF.

The CDR3 region has the DNA TGTGCCAGCAGCCGCCAGCGGGAGGGCCCAGAGACCCAGTACTTC. Its protein product is CASSRQREGPETQYF. This rearrangement joins TRBV11-2 to TRBJ2-5; 10 bases line up with TRBD2. V was pared by 5 bases and J by 4 bases, with 7 bases of the junction left unmatched. The germline gives CDR1 SGHAT, CDR2 FQNNGV. The CDR3 has 15 residues. Supplemented by reference TRBV11-2 and TRBJ2-5, the full variable domain reads EAGVAQSPRYKIIEKRQSVAFWCNPISGHATLYWYQQILGQGPKLLIQFQNNGVVDDSQLPKDRFSAERLKGVDSTLKIQPAKLEDSAVYLCASSRQREGPETQYFGPGTRLLVL.

On this clone: Distinct nucleotide sequences in the sample also encode this CDR3. The genes are TRBV25-1 and TRBJ2-7; TRBD1 matches 8 bases. The V segment lost 3 bases and the J segment 6 bases; nucleotides outside the gene matches: 4. The CDR3 sequence is 13 residues long. Germline CDR1 is MGHDK and CDR2 is SYGVNS. The CDR3 spells CASSDSGQVEQYF. The CDR3 DNA sequence: TGTGCCAGCAGTGACTCGGGACAGGTCGAGCAGTACTTC.

The gene calls are TRBV7-2 and TRBJ2-1, with 10 bases identical to TRBD2. Trimming cost V 4 bases and J 5 bases; bases outside gene matches: 11. The CDR3 loop spans 17 amino acids. In germline, CDR1 is SGHTA, CDR2 FQGNSA. This chain's CDR3 is CASSSSEGTSENNEQFF. The CDR3 DNA reads as TGTGCCAGCAGCTCGAGTGAAGGGACTAGCGAGAACAATGAGCAGTTCTTC.

The chain employs TRBV7-2 and TRBJ2-7, with 10 positions matching TRBD1. The CDR3 totals 16 residues. The V segment lost 1 base and the J segment 5 bases; nucleotides outside the gene matches: 8. Germline V gene data show CDR1 as SGHTA and CDR2 as FQGNSA. The CDR3 region is CASSLVPGTGVHEQYF. The CDR3 bases are TGTGCCAGCAGCTTAGTTCCCGGGACAGGGGTCCACGAGCAGTACTTC.

The J gene is TRBJ1-4, the V gene TRBV4-2, with 10 bases identical to TRBD1. The CDR3 is 15 residues long. Per the germline V gene, CDR1 is LGHNA and CDR2 is YNFKEQ. The trim removed 3 bases at V and 7 bases at J, leaving 5 bases unmatched. DNA for the CDR3: TGTGCCAGCAGCCATACCCGGGACAGGGGTGAAAAACTGTTTTTT. The encoded protein is CASSHTRDRGEKLFF.

This clone is a singleton in its sample. This chain uses TRBV27 with TRBJ2-7, with TRBD1 matching over 7 bases. V trimming: 0 bases; J trimming: 2 bases; junction bases outside the gene matches: 16. Germline lookup yields CDR1 MNHEY and CDR2 SMNVEV (reference sequence). This CDR3 contains 19 residues. The CDR3 region is CASSLSTPLTDRVTYEQYF. The DNA of the CDR3 is TGTGCCAGCAGTTTATCGACGCCCTTAACAGACAGGGTCACCTACGAGCAGTACTTC.

Comment on this clone: This CDR3 is also generated by other DNA sequences in the sample. The rearrangement joins TRBV5-1 to TRBJ2-4; D might be TRBD2 (5 bases). Trimming removed 3 bases from V and 7 bases from J, with 8 bases in between. CDR1 and CDR2 (germline): SGHRS, YFSETQ. This CDR3 has 12 amino acids. In DNA form, the CDR3 reads TGCGCCAGCAGCTCCGGGGAGAACATTCAGTACTTC. Translated: CASSSGENIQYF. Together with reference TRBV5-1 and TRBJ2-4, the CDR3 gives the full variable domain: KAGVTQTPRYLIKTRGQQVTLSCSPISGHRSVSWYQQTPGQGLQFLFEYFSETQRNKGNFPGRFSGRQFSNSRSEMNVSTLELGDSALYLCASSSGENIQYFGAGTRLSVL.

The chain combines TRBV30 with TRBJ1-1, with TRBD1 as a possible D gene (5 bases). The CDR3 contains 14 residues. Trimming cost V 5 bases and J 1 base, with 14 bases left between them. CDR1 GTSNPN and CDR2 SVGIG come from the germline V gene (reference sequence). CDR3 nucleotides: TGTGCCTGGGCCCCCGGGGGGGGGAACACTGAAGCTTTCTTT. This translates into CAWAPGGGNTEAFF.

The chain couples TRBV6-6 to TRBJ2-2; D is perhaps TRBD1 (7 bases). The CDR3 has 16 residues. CDR1 and CDR2 (germline): MNHNY, SVGAGI (reference sequence). Trimming stripped 2 bases from V and 4 bases from J, with 14 bases between. This chain's CDR3 is CASSYPGQGGTGELFF. The DNA of the CDR3 is TGTGCCAGCAGTTACCCGGGGCAGGGGGGCACCGGGGAGCTGTTTTTT.

The chain couples TRBV9 to TRBJ1-1, with TRBD1 identical over 8 bases. Germline CDR1 reads SGDLS; CDR2 reads YYNGEE. The CDR3 is made up of 15 amino acids. V shed 7 bases and J 1 base; nucleotides not matched to a gene: 9. The CDR3 bases are TGTGCCAGCTCGGGACAGGCCGCACCGAACACTGAAGCTTTCTTT. It codes for CASSGQAAPNTEAFF.

This clone was picked up a small number of times. The chain employs TRBV6-4 and TRBJ2-1; TRBD2 matches 10 bases. Germline loops: CDR1 MRHNA, CDR2 SNTAGT. The CDR3 sequence is 15 residues long. V was pared by 6 bases and J by 1 base, with 3 bases of the junction left unmatched. The CDR3 loop is CASSPTSGSYNEQFF. CDR3 DNA sequence: TGTGCCAGCAGCCCGACTAGCGGGTCCTACAATGAGCAGTTCTTC.

The rearrangement joins TRBV7-2 to TRBJ2-7, with D tentatively TRBD1 (5 bases). The V end was cut by 2 bases, the J end by 3 bases, with 17 bases between. Germline-derived CDR1 and CDR2 are SGHTA and FQGNSA. The CDR3 is made up of 16 amino acids. CDR3: CASSLSDSPVGYEQYF. The CDR3 DNA follows: TGTGCCAGCAGCTTATCTGACAGCCCAGTAGGCTACGAGCAGTACTTC.